The next 5 T cell receptor beta chains were all read from a single sample in a study of Graves' ophthalmopathy and Graves' hyperthyroidism. For repertoire sequencing, the TCR beta CDR3 regions were amplified from RNA transcripts. HTBI primers primed a first-round RT-PCR, and a second-round multiplex PCR followed. TCRdb re-derived calls from the multiplex PCR reads in MiXCR, one entry per CDR3 protein. The table includes over 12,000 distinct CDR3 sequences, 50% detected once. The sequenced sample consisted of peripheral blood. The origin of the receptors is a woman in her twenties or thirties with Graves' ophthalmopathy.

V and J are TRBV10-3 and TRBJ1-1; possible D gene TRBD1, 5 bases. There are 14 residues in the CDR3. Trimming shortened V by 3 bases and J by 4 bases, and 12 bases separated the two germline ends. Germline lookup yields CDR1 ENHRY and CDR2 SYGVKD. The CDR3: CAISESARATEAFF. The CDR3 DNA reads as TGTGCCATCAGTGAATCGGCCAGGGCCACTGAAGCTTTCTTT.

The sample holds many counts of this clonotype. The chain combines TRBV20-1 with TRBJ2-7, with TRBD2 matching over 10 bases. V shed 5 bases and J 2 bases; nucleotides not matched to a gene: 6. Germline lookup yields CDR1 DFQATT and CDR2 SNEGSKA (reference sequence). The CDR3 spans 14 residues. In DNA form, the CDR3 reads TGCAGTGCTGGAGTCACTAGCGGGGCCTACGAGCAGTACTTC. It encodes CSAGVTSGAYEQYF.

The gene calls are TRBV5-6 and TRBJ2-3; the D call may be TRBD1 or TRBD2 (5 bases each). The CDR3 runs 16 residues. V was cut by 6 bases and J by 0 bases, with 17 bases left in between. The germline gives CDR1 SGHDT, CDR2 YYEEEE. DNA for the CDR3: TGTGCCAGCACCGACCTCGGGACGGGCAGCACAGATACGCAGTATTTT. Its translation: CASTDLGTGSTDTQYF.

This clonotype ranks as medium-sized. The chain combines TRBV5-6 with TRBJ2-1; D not resolved. The germline CDR1 and CDR2 sequences are SGHDT and YYEEEE. Trimming left V 2 bases short and J 5 bases short, with 11 bases between. CDR3 size: 14 residues. As DNA, the CDR3 is TGTGCCAGCAGCTTCTCCAGGCACCACAATGAGCAGTTCTTC. Translated: CASSFSRHHNEQFF.

The gene calls are TRBV6-1 and TRBJ1-2; 11 positions match TRBD1. From germline, CDR1 is MNHNS and CDR2 SASEGT. The CDR3 spans 14 residues. The trim removed 1 base at V and 8 bases at J, leaving 3 bases unmatched. The chain's CDR3 is CASSEGTGGWGYTF. The CDR3 DNA reads TGTGCCAGCAGTGAAGGGACAGGGGGCTGGGGCTACACCTTC.